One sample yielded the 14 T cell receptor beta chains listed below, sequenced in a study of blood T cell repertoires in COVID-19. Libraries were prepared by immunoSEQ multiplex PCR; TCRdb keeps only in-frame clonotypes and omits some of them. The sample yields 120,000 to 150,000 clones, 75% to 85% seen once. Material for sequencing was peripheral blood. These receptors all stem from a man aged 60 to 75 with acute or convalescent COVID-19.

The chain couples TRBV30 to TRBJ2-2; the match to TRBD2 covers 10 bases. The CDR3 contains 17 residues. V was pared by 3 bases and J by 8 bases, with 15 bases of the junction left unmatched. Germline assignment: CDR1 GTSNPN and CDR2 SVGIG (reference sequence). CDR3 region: CAWSDGGTSETLGELFF. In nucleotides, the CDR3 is TGTGCCTGGAGCGACGGGGGGACTAGCGAGACCTTGGGGGAGCTGTTTTTT.

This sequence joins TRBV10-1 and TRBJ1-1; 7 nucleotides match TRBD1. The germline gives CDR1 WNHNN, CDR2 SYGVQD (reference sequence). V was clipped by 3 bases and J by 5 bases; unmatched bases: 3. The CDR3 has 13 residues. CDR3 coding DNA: TGCGCCAGCAGTGATCGCAGGGGGACTGAAGCTTTCTTT. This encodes CASSDRRGTEAFF.

CDR3 in amino acids: CASSPFFLESVTGELFF. The DNA for the CDR3 is TGTGCCAGCAGCCCGTTCTTCCTAGAATCAGTCACCGGGGAGCTGTTTTTT. The chain combines TRBV7-2 with TRBJ2-2; D is ambiguous. V dropped 5 bases and J dropped 4 bases, with 20 bases sitting between them. The CDR3 loop spans 17 amino acids. Germline V gene lookup returns CDR1 SGHTA and CDR2 FQGNSA.

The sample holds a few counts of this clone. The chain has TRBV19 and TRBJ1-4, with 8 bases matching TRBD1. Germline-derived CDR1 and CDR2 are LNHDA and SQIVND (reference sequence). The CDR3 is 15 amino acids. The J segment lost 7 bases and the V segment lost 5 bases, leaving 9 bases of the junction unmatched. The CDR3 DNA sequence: TGTGCCAGTAGTGGAGGACAGGGACGAGGTGAAAAACTGTTTTTT. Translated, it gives CASSGGQGRGEKLFF.

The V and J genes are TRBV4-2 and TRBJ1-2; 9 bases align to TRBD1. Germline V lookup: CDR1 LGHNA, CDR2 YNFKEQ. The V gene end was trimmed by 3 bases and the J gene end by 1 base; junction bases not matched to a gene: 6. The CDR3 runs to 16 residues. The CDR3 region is CASSHGQGTDNYGYTF. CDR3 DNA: TGTGCCAGCAGCCACGGACAGGGGACGGATAACTATGGCTACACCTTC.

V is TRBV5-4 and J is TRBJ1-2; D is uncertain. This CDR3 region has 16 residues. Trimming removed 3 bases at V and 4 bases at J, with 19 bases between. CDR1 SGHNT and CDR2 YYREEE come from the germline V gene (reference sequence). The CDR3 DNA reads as TGTGCCAGCAGCTCGTCCCGGTCCTCCGGACTCTATGGCTACACCTTC. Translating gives CASSSSRSSGLYGYTF.

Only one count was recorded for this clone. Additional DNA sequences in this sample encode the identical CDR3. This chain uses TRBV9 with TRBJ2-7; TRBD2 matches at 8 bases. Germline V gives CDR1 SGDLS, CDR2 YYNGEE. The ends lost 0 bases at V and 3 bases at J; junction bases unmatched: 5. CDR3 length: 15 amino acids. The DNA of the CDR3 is TGTGCCAGCAGCGTAGGAACGGGAGGGTTCTACGAGCAGTACTTC. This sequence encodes CASSVGTGGFYEQYF.

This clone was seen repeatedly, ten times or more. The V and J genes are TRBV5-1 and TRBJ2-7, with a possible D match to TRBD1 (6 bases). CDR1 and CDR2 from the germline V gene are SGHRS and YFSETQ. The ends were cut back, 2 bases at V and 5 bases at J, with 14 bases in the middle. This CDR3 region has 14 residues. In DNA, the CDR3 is TGCGCCAGCAGCTTTGGACAGAGGGCCGACGAGCAGTACTTC. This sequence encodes CASSFGQRADEQYF.

CDR3 DNA sequence: TGTGCCAGCAGCTTGGCCGGGACTAGCGGGAGGACTAGGCCTTACAATGAGCAGTTCTTC. It is translated as CASSLAGTSGRTRPYNEQFF. The chain employs TRBV5-4 and TRBJ2-1; 15 bases match TRBD2. CDR3 length equals 20 residues. J gave up 4 bases and V 0 bases, and 11 bases lay outside the gene matches. The germline V gene encodes CDR1 SGHNT and CDR2 YYREEE (reference sequence).

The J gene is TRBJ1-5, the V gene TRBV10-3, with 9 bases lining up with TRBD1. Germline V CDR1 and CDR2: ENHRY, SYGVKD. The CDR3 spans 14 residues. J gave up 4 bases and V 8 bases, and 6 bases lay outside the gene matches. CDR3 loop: CAIGRDRANQPQHF. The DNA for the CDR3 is TGTGCCATCGGCCGGGACAGGGCAAATCAGCCCCAGCATTTT.

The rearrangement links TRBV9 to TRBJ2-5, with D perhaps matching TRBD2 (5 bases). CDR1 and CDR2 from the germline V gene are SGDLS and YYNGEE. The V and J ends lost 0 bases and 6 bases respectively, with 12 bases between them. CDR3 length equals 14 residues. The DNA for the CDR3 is TGTGCCAGCAGCGTAGAGGACTTCTCGCAGACCCAGTACTTC. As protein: CASSVEDFSQTQYF.

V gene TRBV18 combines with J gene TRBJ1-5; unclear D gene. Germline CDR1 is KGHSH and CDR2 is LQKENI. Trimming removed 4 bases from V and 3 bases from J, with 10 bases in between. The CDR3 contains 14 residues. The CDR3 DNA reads TGTGCCAGCTCACTGACTGAGTCCAATCAGCCCCAGCATTTT. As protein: CASSLTESNQPQHF.

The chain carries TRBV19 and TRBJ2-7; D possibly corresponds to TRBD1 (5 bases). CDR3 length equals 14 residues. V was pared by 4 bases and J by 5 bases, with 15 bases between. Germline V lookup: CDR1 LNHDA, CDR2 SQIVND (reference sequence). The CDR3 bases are TGTGCCAGTAGTAGCGACCAACCCAGGGACGAGCAGTACTTC. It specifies CASSSDQPRDEQYF.

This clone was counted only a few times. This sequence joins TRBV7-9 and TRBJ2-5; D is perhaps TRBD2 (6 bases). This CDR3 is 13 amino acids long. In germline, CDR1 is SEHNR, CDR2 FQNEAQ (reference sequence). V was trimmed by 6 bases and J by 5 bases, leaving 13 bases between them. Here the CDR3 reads CASRESEGETQYF. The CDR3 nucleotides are TGTGCCAGCAGGGAGTCGGAGGGTGAGACCCAGTACTTC.